The rows below give T cell receptor beta chains drawn from one sample of a study of blood T cell repertoires in COVID-19. Sequencing used immunoSEQ multiplex PCR; TCRdb keeps in-frame clones, though not all of them. The sample contains tens of thousands of clones, roughly 80% of which appear only once. What was sequenced was peripheral blood. These receptors all come from a man aged 70 or older with acute or convalescent COVID-19. Both conserved end residues are part of each CDR3. A D gene is named only where the DNA matches it firmly. A clone size is listed for some rows: how often the clone was seen (once, few, many), or a class if it is expanded.

V gene	CDR3 length	J gene	clone size	D gene	CDR3 DNA	CDR3 protein
TRBV19	14	TRBJ2-5	few	TRBD2	TGTGCCAGTAGGGGACTAGCGGGATTGGAGACCCAGTACTTC	CASRGLAGLETQYF
TRBV5-4	14	TRBJ1-2	.	.	TGTGCCAGCAGCCCTAGGACAGAAAACTATGGCTACACCTTC	CASSPRTENYGYTF
TRBV19	15	TRBJ2-7	few	TRBD2	TGTGCCAGTAGCCCAATAGCGGGGTCCTCCTACGAGCAGTACTTC	CASSPIAGSSYEQYF
TRBV29-1	12	TRBJ2-2	.	.	TGCAGCGTTCTAACGAACACCGGGGAGCTGTTTTTT	CSVLTNTGELFF
TRBV5-6	15	TRBJ2-1	.	TRBD1	TGTGCCAGCAGCCTCCGGCAGGGGGCCCTTATTGAGCAGTTCTTC	CASSLRQGALIEQFF
TRBV30	14	TRBJ2-1	.	TRBD2	TGTGCCTGGACGGGACTAGCGGGAGGGAATGAGCAGTTCTTC	CAWTGLAGGNEQFF
TRBV11-2	18	TRBJ1-6	.	TRBD1	TGTGCCAGCAGCTTTCTCGTGGGACAGGCCGAGAGCGGATCACCCCTCCACTTT	CASSFLVGQAESGSPLHF
TRBV5-4	15	TRBJ2-1	.	TRBD2	TGTGCCAGCAGCTCGAGACTAGCGGGAGTACAAGAGCAGTTCTTC	CASSSRLAGVQEQFF
TRBV6-1	12	TRBJ1-1	.	.	TGTGCCAGCAGGAAAGAGGACACTGAAGCTTTCTTT	CASRKEDTEAFF
TRBV30	16	TRBJ1-6	.	.	TGTGCCTGGAGCCCTTTTGTGGGCACGAGTAATTCACCCCTCCACTTT	CAWSPFVGTSNSPLHF
TRBV5-1	16	TRBJ2-2	.	.	TGCGCCAGCAGCTTGTCCACTAAGCGTAACACCGGGGAGCTGTTTTTT	CASSLSTKRNTGELFF
TRBV27	15	TRBJ2-3	few	.	TGTGCCAGCAGTTTAAAAGGCACTAGTATGTTTGCGCAGTATTTT	CASSLKGTSMFAQYF
TRBV5-5	15	TRBJ1-5	.	.	TGTGCCAGCAGCTTAAGAACAGGAGCCCAGGGGCCCCAGCATTTT	CASSLRTGAQGPQHF
TRBV4-2	13	TRBJ2-5	.	.	TGTGCCAGCAGCCAAGATCTAGTTAAGACCCAGTACTTC	CASSQDLVKTQYF
TRBV9	14	TRBJ1-6	.	.	TGTGCCAGCAGCGTAGGCCTCAGAGGTTCGCCCCTCCACTTT	CASSVGLRGSPLHF
TRBV19	14	TRBJ1-2	once	.	TGTGCCAGTAGTACTCCGACACTTAACTATGGCTACACCTTC	CASSTPTLNYGYTF
TRBV18	16	TRBJ1-4	.	TRBD1	TGTGCCAGCTCACCACGGTTGCAGGGGGAAAATGAAAAACTGTTTTTT	CASSPRLQGENEKLFF
TRBV7-9	16	TRBJ2-1	.	TRBD2	TGTGCCAGCAGCTCCCGGACTAGCGGGATCTACAATGAGCAGTTCTTC	CASSSRTSGIYNEQFF
TRBV4-3	16	TRBJ1-4	.	TRBD1	TGCGCCAGCAGCCAAGAGAGGGGACAGGGTTATGAAAAACTGTTTTTT	CASSQERGQGYEKLFF
TRBV9	13	TRBJ2-7	.	TRBD2	TGTGCCAGCAGCGAGACTAGCGGGGAAGAGCAGTACTTC	CASSETSGEEQYF
TRBV29-1	11	TRBJ2-5	.	TRBD1	TGCAGCGTTGGACAGGGAGAGACCCAGTACTTC	CSVGQGETQYF
TRBV12-5	16	TRBJ2-2	.	.	TGTGCTAGTGGTTTGGGGCAGGGCGGGAACACCGGGGAGCTGTTTTTT	CASGLGQGGNTGELFF
TRBV2	12	TRBJ1-2	.	.	TGTGCCAGCAGTGAATACAGGACCGGCTACACCTTC	CASSEYRTGYTF
TRBV2	17	TRBJ2-1	.	TRBD2	TGTGCCAGCGGGGGCCCTAGCGGGTATGTATCCTACAATGAGCAGTTCTTC	CASGGPSGYVSYNEQFF
TRBV9	13	TRBJ2-5	.	.	TGTGCCAGCAGCGTAGGAGGGAGTGAGACCCAGTACTTC	CASSVGGSETQYF